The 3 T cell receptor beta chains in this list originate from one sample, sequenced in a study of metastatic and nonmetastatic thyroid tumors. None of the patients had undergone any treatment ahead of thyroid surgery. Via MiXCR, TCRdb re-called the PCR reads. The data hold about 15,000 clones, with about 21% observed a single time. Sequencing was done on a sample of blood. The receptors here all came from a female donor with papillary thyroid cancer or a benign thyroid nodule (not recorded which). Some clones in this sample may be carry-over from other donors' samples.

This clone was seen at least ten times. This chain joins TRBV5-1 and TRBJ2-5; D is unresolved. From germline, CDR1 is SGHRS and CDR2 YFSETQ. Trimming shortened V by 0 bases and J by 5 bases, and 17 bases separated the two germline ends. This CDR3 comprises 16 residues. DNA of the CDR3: TGCGCCAGCAGCTTGGGACAAGGAGACGGGTTTGAGACCCAGTACTTC. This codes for CASSLGQGDGFETQYF.

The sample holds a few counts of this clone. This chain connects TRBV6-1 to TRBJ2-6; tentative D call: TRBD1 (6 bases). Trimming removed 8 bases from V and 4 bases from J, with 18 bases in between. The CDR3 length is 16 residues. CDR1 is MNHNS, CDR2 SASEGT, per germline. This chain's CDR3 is CASCLIPRGGANVLTF. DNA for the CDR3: TGTGCCAGCTGCCTAATTCCCAGGGGAGGGGCCAACGTCCTGACTTTC.

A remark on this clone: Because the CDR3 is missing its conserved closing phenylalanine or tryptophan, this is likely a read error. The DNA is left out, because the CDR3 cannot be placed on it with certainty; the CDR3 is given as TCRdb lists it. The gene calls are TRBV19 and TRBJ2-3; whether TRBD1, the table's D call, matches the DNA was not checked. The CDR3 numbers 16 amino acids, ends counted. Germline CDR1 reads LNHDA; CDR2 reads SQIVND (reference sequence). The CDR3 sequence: CASSMGLGNYEQYFGP.